Below, 23 T cell receptor beta chains from the same sample are listed, as sequenced in a study of blood T cell repertoires in COVID-19. Method: immunoSEQ multiplex PCR; TCRdb's copy keeps in-frame clones and lacks some. The sample yields tens of thousands of clones, 75% to 85% seen once. Sequenced sample: peripheral blood. The receptors were gathered from a man older than 75 with COVID-19, enrolled during active disease.

The V gene is TRBV6-5, the J gene TRBJ1-2; D perhaps matches TRBD1 (5 bases). Trimming shortened V by 6 bases and J by 7 bases, and 15 bases separated the two germline ends. The germline CDR1 and CDR2 sequences are MNHEY and SVGAGI. This CDR3 is built from 13 residues. The CDR3 nucleotides read TGTGCCAGCAGCCCGCGGGGGGGAGGTGGCTACACCTTC. It is translated as CASSPRGGGGYTF.

The J gene is TRBJ2-3, the V gene TRBV7-2, with TRBD1 identical over 11 bases. Losses at the gene ends were 0 bases for V and 7 bases for J; bases not matched to a gene: 3. From germline, CDR1 is SGHTA and CDR2 FQGNSA. The CDR3 is made up of 15 amino acids. CDR3 in DNA: TGTGCCAGCAGCTTAGCTGGACAGGGGGCAAATACGCAGTATTTT. As protein: CASSLAGQGANTQYF.

The chain recombines TRBV27 with TRBJ1-1; D is undetermined. The CDR3 runs 14 residues. In germline, CDR1 is MNHEY, CDR2 SMNVEV (reference sequence). V was trimmed by 2 bases and J by 2 bases, leaving 9 bases between them. This CDR3 reads CASSLRGSNTEAFF. The CDR3 DNA reads TGTGCCAGCAGTTTACGGGGTTCTAACACTGAAGCTTTCTTT.

The chain has TRBV7-2 and TRBJ2-2; D is unresolved. Trimming took 5 bases from V and 6 from J, leaving 13 bases between them. Germline V gene sequence: CDR1 SGHTA, CDR2 FQGNSA. There are 14 residues in the CDR3. CDR3 sequence reads: CASSVVVRSGELFF. CDR3 sequence (DNA): TGTGCCAGCAGCGTTGTGGTGCGATCCGGGGAGCTGTTTTTT. Complete variable domain (other parts from reference TRBV7-2 and TRBJ2-2): GAGVSQSPSNKVTEKGKDVELRCDPISGHTALYWYRQSLGQGLEFLIYFQGNSAPDKSGLPSDRFSAERTGGSVSTLTIQRTQQEDSAVYLCASSVVVRSGELFFGEGSRLTVL.

V usage is TRBV3-1 (or the pseudogene TRBV3-2) and J usage is TRBJ2-1, with 8 bases aligning to TRBD2. The CDR3 contains 17 residues. Trimming at V came to 0 bases and at J to 5 bases, leaving 9 bases not matched to a gene. The V gene's germline CDR1 is LGHDT and CDR2 YNNKEL (reference sequence). CDR3 residues: CASSQDKVAGSNNEQFF. The CDR3 bases are TGTGCCAGCAGCCAAGATAAAGTAGCGGGATCCAACAATGAGCAGTTCTTC.

The chain employs TRBV7-2 and TRBJ1-5; TRBD1 matches at 11 bases. Germline CDR1 reads SGHTA; CDR2 reads FQGNSA. This CDR3 comprises 15 residues. V trimming: 4 bases; J trimming: 6 bases; junction bases outside the gene matches: 5. In DNA, the CDR3 is TGTGCCAGCAGCTCTGGGACAGGGGGAACTCAGCCCCAGCATTTT. The encoded protein is CASSSGTGGTQPQHF. The full variable domain, its missing parts supplied by reference TRBV7-2 and TRBJ1-5, is GAGVSQSPSNKVTEKGKDVELRCDPISGHTALYWYRQSLGQGLEFLIYFQGNSAPDKSGLPSDRFSAERTGGSVSTLTIQRTQQEDSAVYLCASSSGTGGTQPQHFGDGTRLSIL.

The chain joins TRBV6-6 to TRBJ1-5; D possibly corresponds to TRBD1 (6 bases). V lost 6 bases, J lost 1 base, and 10 bases lay in between. The CDR3 spans 14 residues. CDR1 MNHNY and CDR2 SVGAGI come from the germline V gene (reference sequence). The CDR3 sequence: CASRQGRSNQPQHF. CDR3 sequence (DNA): TGTGCCAGCAGACAGGGCCGGAGCAATCAGCCCCAGCATTTT.

The chain joins TRBV11-2 to TRBJ2-1; maybe TRBD2 (7 bases). This CDR3 has 13 amino acids. CDR1 and CDR2 from the germline V gene are SGHAT and FQNNGV. V lost 5 bases and J lost 9, with 14 bases in between. The CDR3 bases are TGTGCCAGCAGCGCCCGGGGAGGGGGTGAGCAGTTCTTC. This sequence encodes CASSARGGGEQFF.

V and J are TRBV7-2 and TRBJ1-4; 9 nucleotides line up with TRBD1. The CDR3 covers 14 residues. Germline CDR1 is SGHTA and CDR2 is FQGNSA. Trimming at V came to 5 bases and at J to 8 bases, leaving 6 bases not matched to a gene. The CDR3 sequence: CASSPGQGPEKLFF. CDR3 nucleotide sequence: TGTGCCAGCAGCCCGGGACAGGGCCCCGAAAAACTGTTTTTT.

The chain couples TRBV9 to TRBJ1-3, with TRBD1 matching over 8 bases. The CDR3 extends over 18 amino acids. The ends lost 3 bases at V and 0 bases at J; junction bases unmatched: 11. Germline-derived CDR1 and CDR2 are SGDLS and YYNGEE. CDR3 sequence reads: CASSDPGQVRSSGNTIYF. The CDR3 DNA reads as TGTGCCAGCAGCGATCCGGGACAGGTACGGAGCTCTGGAAACACCATATATTTT.

The genes are TRBV27 and TRBJ2-3; weak D call: TRBD1 (5 bases). Germline V gives CDR1 MNHEY, CDR2 SMNVEV (reference sequence). The V and J ends lost 2 bases and 6 bases respectively, with 15 bases between them. The CDR3 is 15 residues long. The CDR3 sequence: CASSLQGAWLDTQYF. CDR3 nucleotide sequence: TGTGCCAGCAGTTTACAGGGTGCCTGGTTGGATACGCAGTATTTT.

V usage is TRBV5-1 and J usage is TRBJ1-4; a possible D gene is TRBD1 (6 bases). This CDR3 comprises 18 residues. Trimming shortened V by 4 bases and J by 0 bases, and 19 bases separated the two germline ends. Germline V gene sequence: CDR1 SGHRS, CDR2 YFSETQ. The CDR3 region is CASSPRGGSITTNEKLFF. The CDR3 nucleotides read TGCGCCAGCAGCCCGAGGGGGGGCAGTATTACAACTAATGAAAAACTGTTTTTT.

The gene calls are TRBV27 and TRBJ1-4, with a tentative D call TRBD1 (5 bases). Looked up from germline, CDR1 is MNHEY and CDR2 is SMNVEV (reference sequence). CDR3 length: 16 amino acids. The V and J ends lost 3 bases and 2 bases respectively, with 13 bases between them. For the CDR3, the DNA is TGTGCCAGCAGTTTCCGGGGGGAGGTGACTAATGAAAAACTGTTTTTT. It specifies CASSFRGEVTNEKLFF.

V usage is TRBV5-5 and J usage is TRBJ1-1; a weak D match, TRBD1 (6 bases). CDR3 length: 17 residues. Germline V lookup: CDR1 SGHKS, CDR2 YYEKEE (reference sequence). Trimming pared 3 bases from V and 0 bases from J, leaving 18 bases between. The CDR3 region is CASSSRDTYLMNTEAFF. CDR3 bases: TGTGCCAGCAGCTCCCGGGACACCTACCTTATGAACACTGAAGCTTTCTTT.

The V call is TRBV30, the J call TRBJ1-1; maybe TRBD1 (5 bases). The CDR3 loop spans 14 amino acids. CDR1 is GTSNPN, CDR2 SVGIG, per germline (reference sequence). V was shortened by 2 bases and J by 4 bases, with 14 bases between the two germline ends. DNA for the CDR3: TGTGCCTGGAGTCGGGAGGGAGGGACCACTGAAGCTTTCTTT. It encodes CAWSREGGTTEAFF.

V is TRBV19 and J is TRBJ1-4, with 7 nucleotides matching TRBD1. The CDR3 loop spans 15 amino acids. The V gene's germline CDR1 is LNHDA and CDR2 SQIVND (reference sequence). V shed 10 bases and J 7 bases; nucleotides not matched to a gene: 15. The CDR3 region is CATSGGGYQSEKLFF. DNA of the CDR3: TGTGCCACCAGCGGAGGGGGCTATCAGAGTGAAAAACTGTTTTTT.

The chain uses TRBV9 and TRBJ2-2, with 9 bases fitting TRBD1. This CDR3 is 15 amino acids long. V was clipped by 3 bases and J by 5 bases; unmatched bases: 5. Germline CDR1 and CDR2: SGDLS and YYNGEE. In nucleotides, the CDR3 is TGTGCCAGCAGCGCCCGGACAGGGGAAACCGGGGAGCTGTTTTTT. It encodes CASSARTGETGELFF.

The V call is TRBV19, the J call TRBJ2-2, with 9 bases aligning to TRBD1. CDR1 is LNHDA, CDR2 SQIVND, per germline (reference sequence). With V trimmed by 7 bases and J by 7 bases, 7 bases remained unmatched. CDR3 length equals 14 residues. CDR3 in amino acids: CASTRTGANGELFF. The CDR3 DNA is TGTGCCAGTACCCGGACAGGGGCAAACGGGGAGCTGTTTTTT.

The V and J genes are TRBV28 and TRBJ1-2; perhaps TRBD1 as D (5 bases). The CDR3 extends over 13 amino acids. CDR1 MDHEN and CDR2 SYDVKM come from the germline V gene. Trimming removed 10 bases from V and 2 bases from J, with 14 bases in between. Written as DNA, the CDR3 is TGTGCCACCATCCTCGGACAAAACTATGGCTACACCTTC. It encodes CATILGQNYGYTF.

V is TRBV6-5 and J is TRBJ1-4; 7 nucleotides agree with TRBD1. This CDR3 contains 15 residues. V lost 7 bases, J lost 0 bases, and 5 bases stayed unmatched. Germline V CDR1 and CDR2: MNHEY, SVGAGI. This chain's CDR3 is CASTTRGATNEKLFF. The CDR3 bases are TGTGCCAGCACCACCAGGGGGGCAACTAATGAAAAACTGTTTTTT.

The J gene is TRBJ1-1, the V gene TRBV11-2; no clear D. Germline CDR1 is SGHAT and CDR2 is FQNNGV. CDR3 size: 14 residues. Trimming stripped 0 bases from V and 6 bases from J, with 11 bases between. In DNA form, the CDR3 reads TGTGCCAGCAGCTTAGAACTCGTTACCCCTGAAGCTTTCTTT. It encodes CASSLELVTPEAFF.

The chain uses TRBV28 and TRBJ1-2; the D gene is possibly TRBD1 (5 bases). Trimming shortened V by 6 bases and J by 7 bases, and 9 bases separated the two germline ends. Germline CDR1 is MDHEN and CDR2 is SYDVKM. The CDR3 length is 11 residues. The CDR3 spells CASRGGSGYTF. Written as DNA, the CDR3 is TGTGCCAGCAGGGGGGGTTCTGGCTACACCTTC.

The genes are TRBV3-1 (or the pseudogene TRBV3-2) and TRBJ2-4, with D maybe TRBD1 (6 bases). CDR1 and CDR2 from the germline V gene are LGHDT and YNNKEL (reference sequence). This CDR3 has 23 amino acids. Trimming pared 0 bases from V and 0 bases from J, leaving 30 bases between. CDR3 region: CASSQDQFLPTLPGHLAKNIQYF. The CDR3 region has the DNA TGTGCCAGCAGCCAAGATCAATTCCTGCCAACCCTACCGGGACACCTAGCCAAAAACATTCAGTACTTC.